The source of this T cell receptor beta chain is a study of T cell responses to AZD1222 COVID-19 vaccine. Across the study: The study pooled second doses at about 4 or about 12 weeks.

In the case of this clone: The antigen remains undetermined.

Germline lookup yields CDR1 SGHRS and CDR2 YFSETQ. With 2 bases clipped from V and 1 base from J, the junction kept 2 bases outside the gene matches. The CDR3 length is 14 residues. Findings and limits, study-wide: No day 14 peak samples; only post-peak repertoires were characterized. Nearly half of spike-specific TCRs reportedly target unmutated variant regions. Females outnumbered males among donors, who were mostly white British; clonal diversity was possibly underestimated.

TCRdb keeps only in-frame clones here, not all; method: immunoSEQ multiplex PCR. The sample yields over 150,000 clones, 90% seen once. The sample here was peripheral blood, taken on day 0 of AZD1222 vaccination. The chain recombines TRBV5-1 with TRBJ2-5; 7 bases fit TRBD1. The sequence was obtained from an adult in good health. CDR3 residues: CASSLPGGQETQYF. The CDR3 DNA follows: TGCGCCAGCAGCTTACCAGGGGGCCAAGAGACCCAGTACTTC.